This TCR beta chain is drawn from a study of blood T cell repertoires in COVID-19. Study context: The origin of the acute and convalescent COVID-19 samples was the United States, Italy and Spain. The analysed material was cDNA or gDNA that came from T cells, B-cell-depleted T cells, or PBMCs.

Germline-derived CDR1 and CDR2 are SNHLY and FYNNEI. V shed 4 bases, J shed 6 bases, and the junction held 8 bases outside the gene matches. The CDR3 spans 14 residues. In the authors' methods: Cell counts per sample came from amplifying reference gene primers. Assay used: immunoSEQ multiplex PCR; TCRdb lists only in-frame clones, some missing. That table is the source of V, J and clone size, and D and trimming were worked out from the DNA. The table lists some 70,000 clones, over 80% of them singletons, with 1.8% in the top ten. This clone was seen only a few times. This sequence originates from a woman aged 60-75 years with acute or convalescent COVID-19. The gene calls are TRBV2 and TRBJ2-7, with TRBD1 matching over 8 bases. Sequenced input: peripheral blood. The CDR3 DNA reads TGTGCCAGCAGTGTGACCAGGGGGCGCGCCGAGCAGTACTTC. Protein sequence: CASSVTRGRAEQYF.